The T cell receptor beta chain described here comes from a study of shared clonotypes between healthy human individuals (dated by TCRdb to the early 2020s). About the investigation overall: The cohort comprised a couple of women and a few men aged 18 to 49 years. To estimate repertoire size and how much clonotype sharing occurs between individuals, the study deeply sequenced the blood TCR repertoires of several healthy adults. Each donor's leukapheresis produced roughly between roughly 0.85 and 9.5 billion PBMCs. To increase sequencing depth and limit assay-specific biases, TCR repertoire library preparation and sequencing were carried out by different laboratories using diverse techniques.

Comments on this clone: It has no known antigen specificity. It has no much larger one-base neighbor in the sample; base qualities were not kept.

Summary of the overall study and its limitations: Because the study included only a small number of donors, the genetic and exposure-history diversity represented was limited. Only blood was sampled, and tissue TCR repertoires likely differ from those in blood. Based on pairwise subsampling, the degree of clonotype sharing among donors was expected to be affected by sequencing depth.

TCR CDR3 regions were amplified from genomic DNA by multiplex PCR using the deep immunoSEQ assay. Extracted genomic DNA from each cell subset was distributed evenly across all wells of several immunoSEQ 96-well plates, and each plate was treated as a replicate. Each replicate PCR for unsorted PBMC received approximately 300 ng genomic DNA, equal to tens of thousands of T cell genomes. Ten immunoSEQ deep assay plates were used to sequence unsorted PBMC genomic DNA. The purified libraries were quantified using a Qubit 3.0 fluorometer, sized with a Bioanalyzer 2100, and then quantified again using the KAPA Library Quantification kit. Every immunoSEQ 96-well plate was sequenced on a separate single-read 150-cycle Illumina NextSeq 550 flow cell. Processing in the source paper ran as follows. Because the immunoSEQ output included only junctional sequences and no quality scores, the filtering could not be the same as the filtering used for full-length reads. Sequences were annotated with PyIR, a Python wrapper for IgBLAST v1.9, and V/J genes and CDR3 were assigned using IMGT germline references. Reads were filtered out if the reads had weak V/J assignments (E-value above 1e-6), no CDR3, stop codons, out-of-frame junctions, or ambiguous translated residues. V3J clonotypes were defined by identical inferred V gene, J gene, and CDR3 amino acid sequence. Percentage overlap between repertoires was calculated by dividing the number of shared unique clonotypes by the size of the smaller repertoire. Richness of each repertoire was evaluated using RTK rarefaction, the Chao1 estimator, and Recon v2.1 estimates of unobserved clonotypes. This is the immuneACCESS table as TCRdb keeps it, with only in-frame sequences that have V and J called. A part of the clones is gone; compared with another copy, unresolved V genes explain less than half, and the rest is unexplained. D and trimming come from the DNA, and the V and J calls and clone size come from that table. For this sample the table gives about half a million clones, of which around 73% were detected only once. The top ten constitute more than 10% of the sample.

The donors were healthy, HIV-negative adults with no recently reported acute infections or vaccinations. All donors were Caucasian adults living in Nashville, Tennessee, USA. For unsorted samples, tens of millions of PBMCs were counted and genomic DNA was extracted with the QIAamp DNA Blood Mini kit. After blood collection by leukapheresis, PBMCs were isolated using Ficoll-Histopaque density gradient centrifugation and then cryopreserved in the vapor phase of liquid nitrogen. The TCR comes from a woman aged 40 to 50 in good health. Some clones in this sample may be carry-over from other donors' samples. Input material: PBMCs.

CDR3 region: CASSLVGTEQFF. In nucleotide form, the sequence is TGTGCCAGCAGCTTAGTGGGTACTGAGCAGTTCTTC. The chain is encoded by TRBV11-3 joined to TRBJ2-1; a confident D gene designation cannot be given. CDR1 is given as SGHNT and CDR2 as YENEEA, both from the germline V gene. The cysteine opens and the phenylalanine closes a CDR3 of 12 amino acids. Only the CDR3 DNA stays, 36 bases, in frame from base 1. V is clipped by 1 base and J by 9 bases, and the sequence between their germline boundaries is 7 bases long.